These 2 T cell receptor beta chains came from one sample sequenced in a study of blood T cell repertoires in COVID-19. Assay: immunoSEQ multiplex PCR; the TCRdb copy retains only in-frame clones and omits some. The sample has hundreds of thousands of clones; approximately 85% are singletons. Sequencing used peripheral blood. The receptors come from a middle-aged man with acute or convalescent COVID-19.

The J gene is TRBJ2-7, the V gene TRBV7-9, with no clear D. Germline V gene data show CDR1 as SEHNR and CDR2 as FQNEAQ (reference sequence). The CDR3 length is 11 residues. V lost 5 bases and J 7 bases, leaving 9 bases between the germline ends. CDR3 protein: CASSPLEEQYF. CDR3 nucleotides: TGTGCCAGCAGCCCCTTAGAAGAGCAGTACTTC.

The rearrangement links TRBV27 to TRBJ1-5; 7 bases match TRBD1. V was clipped by 0 bases and J by 6 bases; unmatched bases: 5. The CDR3 loop spans 15 amino acids. Germline-derived CDR1 and CDR2 are MNHEY and SMNVEV (reference sequence). The CDR3 protein is CASSLSGPGGQPQHF. In nucleotides, the CDR3 is TGTGCCAGCAGTTTATCGGGGCCAGGGGGTCAGCCCCAGCATTTT.